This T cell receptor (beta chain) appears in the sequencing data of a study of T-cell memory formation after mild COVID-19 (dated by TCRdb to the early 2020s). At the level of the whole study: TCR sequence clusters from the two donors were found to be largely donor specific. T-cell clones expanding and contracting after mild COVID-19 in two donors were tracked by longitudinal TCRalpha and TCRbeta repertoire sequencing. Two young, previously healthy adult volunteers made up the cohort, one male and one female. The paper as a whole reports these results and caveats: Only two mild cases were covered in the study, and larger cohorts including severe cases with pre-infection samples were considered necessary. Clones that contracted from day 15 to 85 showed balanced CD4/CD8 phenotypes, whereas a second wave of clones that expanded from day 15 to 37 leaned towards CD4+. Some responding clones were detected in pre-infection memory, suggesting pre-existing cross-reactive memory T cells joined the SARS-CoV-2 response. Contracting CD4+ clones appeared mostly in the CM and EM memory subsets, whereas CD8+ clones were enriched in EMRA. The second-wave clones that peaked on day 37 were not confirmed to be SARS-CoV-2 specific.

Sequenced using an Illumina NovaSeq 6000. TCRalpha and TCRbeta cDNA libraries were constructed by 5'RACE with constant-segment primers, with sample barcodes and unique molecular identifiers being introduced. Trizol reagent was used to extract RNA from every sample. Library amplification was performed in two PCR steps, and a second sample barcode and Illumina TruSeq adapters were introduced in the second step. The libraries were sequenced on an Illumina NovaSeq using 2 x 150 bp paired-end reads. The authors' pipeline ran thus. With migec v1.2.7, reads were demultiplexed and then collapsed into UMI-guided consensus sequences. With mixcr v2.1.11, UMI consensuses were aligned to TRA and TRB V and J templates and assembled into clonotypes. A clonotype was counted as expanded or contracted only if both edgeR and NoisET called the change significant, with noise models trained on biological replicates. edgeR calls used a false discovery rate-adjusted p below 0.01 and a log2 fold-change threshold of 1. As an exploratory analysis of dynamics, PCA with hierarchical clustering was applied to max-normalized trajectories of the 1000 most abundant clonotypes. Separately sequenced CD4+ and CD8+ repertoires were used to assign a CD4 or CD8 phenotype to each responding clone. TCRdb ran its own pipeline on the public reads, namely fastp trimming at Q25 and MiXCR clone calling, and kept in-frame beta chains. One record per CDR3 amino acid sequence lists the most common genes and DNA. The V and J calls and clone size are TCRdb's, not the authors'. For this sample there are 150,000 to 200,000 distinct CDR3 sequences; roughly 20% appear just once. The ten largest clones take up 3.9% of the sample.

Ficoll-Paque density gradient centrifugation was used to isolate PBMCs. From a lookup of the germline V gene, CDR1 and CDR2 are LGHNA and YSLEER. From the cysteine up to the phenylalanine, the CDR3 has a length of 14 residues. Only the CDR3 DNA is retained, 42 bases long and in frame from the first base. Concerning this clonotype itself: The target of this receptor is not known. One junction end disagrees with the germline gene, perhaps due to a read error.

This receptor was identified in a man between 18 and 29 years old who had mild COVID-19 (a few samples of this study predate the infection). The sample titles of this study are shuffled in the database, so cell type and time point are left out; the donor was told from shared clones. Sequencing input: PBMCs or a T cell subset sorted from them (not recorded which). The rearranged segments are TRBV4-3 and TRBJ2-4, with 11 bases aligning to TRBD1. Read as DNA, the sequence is TGCGCCAGCAGCCAAGCCTGGACAGGGGGCCATCGGAACTTC. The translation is CASSQAWTGGHRNF.